This T cell receptor beta chain was documented in a study of glioma-infiltrating T cells after dendritic cell vaccination. Time point noted: after dendritic cell vaccination, including at tumor progression/relapse. This CDR3 has 13 amino acids. Germline values: CDR1 SGHNT, CDR2 YYREEE (reference sequence). V lost 4 bases to trimming and J lost 7 bases; unmatched junction nucleotides: 3. Libraries were prepared by immunoSEQ multiplex PCR; TCRdb keeps only in-frame clonotypes and omits some of them. The sample contains under 75,000 clones, about 85% of which appear only once. Source: blood, taken after dendritic cell vaccination. The receptor comes from a human donor with glioblastoma. The chain joins TRBV5-4 to TRBJ1-4, with 8 bases that match TRBD1. The CDR3 bases are TGTGCCAGCAGCCCGGGACAGGCTGAAAAACTGTTTTTT. Translated, it gives CASSPGQAEKLFF.